This T cell receptor beta chain came from a study of early T cells in non-severe SARS-CoV-2 infection. Across the study: Chains were not paired, and sequencing was done on bulk RNA from unsorted whole blood.

This clonotype showed up many times. Individual cDNA molecules received unique molecular identifiers. One entry per CDR3 protein, called by TCRdb with MiXCR from the 5' RACE reads. The sample carries about 99,000 distinct CDR3 sequences, roughly 15% recorded once. Per the germline V gene, CDR1 is KGHSH and CDR2 is LQKENI. The ends were cut back, 3 bases at V and 6 bases at J, with 18 bases in the middle. The CDR3 extends over 16 amino acids. This TCR came from an adult who was a healthcare worker with PCR-confirmed SARS-CoV-2 infection or an uninfected control (not recorded which). The J gene is TRBJ1-5, the V gene TRBV18; a weak D match, TRBD1 (5 bases). Sequencing used whole blood. CDR3 residues: CASSPKGQGIGQPQHF. The CDR3 DNA follows: TGTGCCAGCTCACCCAAGGGGCAGGGAATAGGTCAGCCCCAGCATTTT.